This is a list of T cell receptor beta chains from one sample in a study of monozygotic twins with inflammatory bowel disease. TCRdb reanalyzed the 5' RACE reads, giving one entry per CDR3 protein sequence and no DNA. This sample contains roughly 200,000 distinct CDR3 sequences. Source material: blood. These receptors were collected from a human donor with ulcerative colitis or Crohn's disease, or a healthy co-twin of an affected twin (not recorded which). The CDR3 runs from the conserved cysteine through the conserved F or W.

>TRBV11-1|TRBJ2-1
CASTDYDGRVSFF
>TRBV11-2|TRBJ2-1
CASSPGQVSINGEQFF
>TRBV29-1|TRBJ2-1
CSVERGGHEQFF
>TRBV15|TRBJ1-1
CATSRGSTGKIPEAFF
>TRBV5-4|TRBJ2-5
CASTTGTEGGETQYF
>TRBV25-1|TRBJ2-7
CATLPTGLSEQYF
>TRBV18|TRBJ2-1
CASSPGAGGQGEQFF
>TRBV11-2|TRBJ2-7
CASSPYLTGGPPYEQYF
>TRBV7-8|TRBJ1-1
CASSLVRQVEAFF
>TRBV20-1|TRBJ2-5
CSARTSGAQETQYF
>TRBV5-1|TRBJ2-5
CASSLDIQETQYF
>TRBV4-3|TRBJ2-7
CASSQVLGGGYEQYF
>TRBV20-1|TRBJ2-2
CSAEGNTGELFF
>TRBV18|TRBJ1-1
CASSPPGYPEAFF
>TRBV5-1|TRBJ1-6
CASSSKPTEQPNSPLHF
>TRBV28|TRBJ2-1
CASSPGGYNEQFF
>TRBV11-2|TRBJ2-2
CASSLGQPNTGELFF
>TRBV6-2/TRBV6-3|TRBJ2-5
CASSQYYLHGEETQYF
>TRBV10-3|TRBJ2-5
CAISRDRDSWETQYF
>TRBV20-1|TRBJ2-1
CSALTGITGSYNEQFF
>TRBV5-4|TRBJ1-1
CASNEGGDTEAFF
>TRBV6-5|TRBJ2-7
CASSLGRWGEQYF
>TRBV29-1|TRBJ2-3
CSVERSPSTDTQYF
>TRBV6-2/TRBV6-3|TRBJ2-3
CASSYSLGLAGSSTDTQYF
>TRBV30|TRBJ1-1
CAWSPGTGSSTEAFF
>TRBV7-2|TRBJ2-3
CASSGGASGDTQYF
>TRBV5-1|TRBJ1-1
CASSLGPDMNTEAFF
>TRBV7-2|TRBJ2-2
CASSLGLVGTGELFF
>TRBV6-2/TRBV6-3|TRBJ1-1
CASSYSKGNPAFF
>TRBV7-2|TRBJ1-1
CASSLGTTEAFF
>TRBV4-2|TRBJ1-1
CASSPGRGFEAFF
>TRBV5-4|TRBJ2-7
CASGGGDSYEQYF
>TRBV5-1|TRBJ1-1
CASSSIIRTGNTEAFF
>TRBV12-3/TRBV12-4|TRBJ2-1
CASILISGRYYNEQFF
>TRBV20-1|TRBJ1-6
CSAREGDSPLHF
>TRBV7-9|TRBJ2-7
CASSLGTAYEQYF
>TRBV12-3/TRBV12-4|TRBJ2-2
CASSPPVTTGELFF
>TRBV18|TRBJ2-1
CASSPDVDEQFF
>TRBV7-9|TRBJ2-2
CASSSYSDTGELFF
>TRBV29-1|TRBJ1-2
CSVTPRTNYGYTF
>TRBV6-2/TRBV6-3|TRBJ2-7
CASSYAGTQRKQYF
>TRBV19|TRBJ1-2
CASSLAGTGPRYTF
>TRBV7-3|TRBJ2-1
CASSVAGTSGNEQFF
>TRBV27|TRBJ2-4
CASSSGVVAKNIQYF
>TRBV5-1|TRBJ2-1
CASSPTRQVKNEQFF
>TRBV12-3/TRBV12-4|TRBJ2-1
CASSLLNSDEQFF
>TRBV27|TRBJ2-7
CASSFVGPSYEQYF
>TRBV3-1|TRBJ2-3
CASSPRGRDTQYF
>TRBV24-1|TRBJ2-2
CATSDPDKTGELFF
>TRBV7-9|TRBJ1-3
CASSFTGTTIYF
>TRBV30|TRBJ2-2
CAWSGNPTGPLNTGELFF
>TRBV20-1|TRBJ2-5
CSAEGLAGDLYQETQYF
>TRBV15|TRBJ2-1
CAIGTSASYNEQFF
>TRBV6-5|TRBJ1-2
CASSYWGPRGASYGYTF
>TRBV12-3/TRBV12-4|TRBJ2-7
CASSLDLGQQYF
>TRBV18|TRBJ1-1
CASSPYSGIMNTEAFF
>TRBV24-1|TRBJ1-1
CATSDLGFGAGAFF
>TRBV4-2|TRBJ2-7
CASPGDRENEQYF